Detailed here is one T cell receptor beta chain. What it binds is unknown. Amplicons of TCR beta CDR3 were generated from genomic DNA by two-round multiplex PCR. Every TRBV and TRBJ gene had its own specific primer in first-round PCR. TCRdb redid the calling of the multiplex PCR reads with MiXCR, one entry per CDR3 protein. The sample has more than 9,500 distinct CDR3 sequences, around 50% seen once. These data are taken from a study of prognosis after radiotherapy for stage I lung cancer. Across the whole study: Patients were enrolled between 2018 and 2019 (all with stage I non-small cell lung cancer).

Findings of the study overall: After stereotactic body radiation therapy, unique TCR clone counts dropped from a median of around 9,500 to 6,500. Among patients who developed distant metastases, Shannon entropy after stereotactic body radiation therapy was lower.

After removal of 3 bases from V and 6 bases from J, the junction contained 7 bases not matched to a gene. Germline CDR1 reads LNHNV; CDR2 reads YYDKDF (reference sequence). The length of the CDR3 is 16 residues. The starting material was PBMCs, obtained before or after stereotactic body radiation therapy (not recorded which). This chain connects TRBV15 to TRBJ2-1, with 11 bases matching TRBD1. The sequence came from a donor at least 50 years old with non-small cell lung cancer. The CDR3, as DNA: TGTGCCACCAGCAGTCGTTCCGGGACAGGGGGCAATGAGCAGTTCTTC. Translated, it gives CATSSRSGTGGNEQFF. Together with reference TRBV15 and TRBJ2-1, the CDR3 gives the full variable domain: DAMVIQNPRYQVTQFGKPVTLSCSQTLNHNVMYWYQQKSSQAPKLLFHYYDKDFNNEADTPDNFQSRRPNTSFCFLDIRSPGLGDTAMYLCATSSRSGTGGNEQFFGPGTRLTVL.